The T cell receptor (beta chain) under discussion was sequenced for a study of blood T cell repertoires in COVID-19. Study background: Whether acute or convalescent, the COVID-19 samples came from the United States, Italy and Spain. The cDNA or gDNA used as material had been derived from T cells, B-cell-depleted T cells, or PBMCs.

Germline V gives CDR1 SEHNR, CDR2 FQNEAQ (reference sequence). This CDR3 region has 16 residues. V lost 2 bases and J lost 0, with 12 bases in between. Seattle participants joined during active infection and were tracked over time. Per the study methods: Amplification of reference gene primers provided the estimated nucleated cell counts. TCRdb's table, derived via immunoSEQ multiplex PCR, lists solely in-frame clones and lacks some. V, J and clone size are those of that table, while D and trimming were read from the DNA. The data show 270,000 or so clones, 80% to 90% seen once. This clonotype was sampled from a woman aged 25 to 39 with COVID-19, enrolled during active disease. The chain links TRBV7-9 to TRBJ2-3; D unclear. The sample taken for sequencing was peripheral blood. CDR3 loop: CASSLNSARSTDTQYF. CDR3 nucleotide sequence: TGTGCCAGCAGCTTAAATTCCGCCCGGAGCACAGATACGCAGTATTTT. Using reference TRBV7-9 and TRBJ2-3 for the parts outside the CDR3, the full variable domain is DTGVSQNPRHKITKRGQNVTFRCDPISEHNRLYWYRQTLGQGPEFLTYFQNEAQLEKSRLLSDRFSAERPKGSFSTLEIQRTEQGDSAMYLCASSLNSARSTDTQYFGPGTRLTVL.